Listed below are T cell receptor beta chains from one sample, sequenced in a study of control samples from healthy donors and cancer patients. Profiling relied on immunoSEQ multiplex PCR, and the TCRdb table lists in-frame clones only, not all of them. This table has around 140,000 clones, roughly 91% appearing once. Sequences were obtained from PBMCs. Receptor source: a man in his fifties with head and neck cancer. The CDR3 runs from the conserved cysteine through the conserved F or W. The D gene is left open where the match is weak.

J	V	D	CDR3	DNA
TRBJ1-5	TRBV18	TRBD1	CASSPGTGSNQPQHF	TGTGCCAGCTCCCCCGGGACAGGGAGCAATCAGCCCCAGCATTTT
TRBJ1-2	TRBV9	NA	CASSPRHLEAVNGYTF	TGTGCCAGCAGCCCCCGACACCTTGAGGCAGTGAACGGCTACACCTTC
TRBJ2-5	TRBV29-1	TRBD1	CSVAGGTRETQYF	TGCAGCGTCGCAGGGGGTACTCGGGAGACCCAGTACTTC
TRBJ2-7	TRBV4-1	NA	CASSQPLPYEQYF	TGCGCCAGCAGCCAACCCCTGCCGTACGAGCAGTACTTC
TRBJ2-5	TRBV24-1	TRBD2	CATSDHPGLAGQETQYF	TGTGCCACCAGTGATCACCCGGGACTAGCGGGTCAAGAGACCCAGTACTTC
TRBJ1-1	TRBV18	NA	CASSPPGPPEAFF	TGTGCCAGCTCGCCACCGGGACCTCCTGAGGCTTTCTTT
TRBJ1-2	TRBV5-1	NA	CASSTPGTEGYTF	TGCGCCAGCAGCACCCCCGGGACCGAAGGCTACACCTTC
TRBJ2-4	TRBV2	NA	CASGQEGNIQYF	TGTGCCAGTGGACAGGAGGGAAACATTCAGTACTTC
TRBJ1-1	TRBV5-1	TRBD1	CASRLGQMNTEAFF	TGCGCCAGCAGATTGGGACAGATGAACACTGAAGCTTTCTTT
TRBJ2-1	TRBV29-1	NA	CSAAVAVESGPFF	TGCAGCGCTGCCGTAGCTGTGGAGTCGGGGCCGTTCTTC
TRBJ1-1	TRBV4-1	NA	CASSQRQGNTEAFF	TGCGCCAGCAGCCAGCGTCAGGGGAACACTGAAGCTTTCTTT
TRBJ2-1	TRBV19	TRBD1	CASSIGGGTGGKNEQFF	TGTGCCAGTAGTATAGGAGGAGGGACAGGGGGAAAAAATGAGCAGTTCTTC
TRBJ1-5	TRBV5-5	NA	CASSSNFNQPQHF	TGTGCCAGCAGCTCGAACTTTAATCAGCCCCAGCATTTT
TRBJ2-7	TRBV11-2	TRBD1	CASSTGGWGEQYF	TGTGCCAGCAGCACAGGGGGGTGGGGCGAGCAGTACTTC
TRBJ2-1	TRBV7-9	TRBD2	CASSTLAAPYNEQFF	TGTGCCAGCAGCACTCTAGCGGCCCCCTACAATGAGCAGTTCTTC
TRBJ2-1	TRBV2	NA	CASKAEYNEQFF	TGTGCCAGCAAGGCAGAATACAATGAGCAGTTCTTC
TRBJ2-1	TRBV9	NA	CASSVVGHDEQFF	TGTGCCAGCAGCGTAGTGGGGCACGATGAGCAGTTCTTC
TRBJ1-1	TRBV10-3	TRBD1	CAISDETGETEAFF	TGTGCCATCAGTGACGAGACAGGGGAAACTGAAGCTTTCTTT
TRBJ2-3	TRBV5-5	TRBD2	CASSEGLAASTDTQYF	TGTGCCAGCAGCGAGGGACTAGCGGCTAGCACAGATACGCAGTATTTT
TRBJ1-5	TRBV27	NA	CASSSREDNQPQHF	TGTGCCAGCAGTTCCCGGGAGGACAATCAGCCCCAGCATTTT
TRBJ2-2	TRBV2	NA	CASRVIGGTGELFF	TGTGCCAGCAGGGTTATCGGGGGCACCGGGGAGCTGTTTTTT
TRBJ2-2	TRBV10-3	NA	CAIRDYGDTGELFF	TGTGCCATCAGGGACTACGGGGACACCGGGGAGCTGTTTTTT
TRBJ1-2	TRBV5-4	TRBD1	CASSLVGQGAHGYTF	TGTGCCAGCAGCTTGGTAGGACAGGGGGCGCATGGCTACACCTTC
TRBJ1-3	TRBV19	NA	CASNDLTISGNTIYF	TGTGCCAGTAATGATCTGACGATCTCTGGAAACACCATATATTTT
TRBJ2-5	TRBV6-2/TRBV6-3	NA	CASSSQETQYF	TGTGCCAGCAGTTCACAAGAGACCCAGTACTTC
TRBJ2-1	TRBV2	NA	CASSDPRWPNEQFF	TGTGCCAGCAGTGATCCCAGGTGGCCAAATGAGCAGTTCTTC
TRBJ1-5	TRBV4-1	NA	CASSQTGYSNQPQHF	TGCGCCAGCAGCCAGACAGGCTATAGCAATCAGCCCCAGCATTTT
TRBJ2-7	TRBV12-3/TRBV12-4	NA	CASSFSLDEQYF	TGTGCCAGCAGTTTCTCTTTAGACGAGCAGTACTTC
TRBJ1-3	TRBV4-1	NA	CASSRITGANGNTIYF	TGCGCCAGCAGCCGAATAACAGGAGCCAATGGAAACACCATATATTTT